Sequencing of this T cell receptor (beta chain) was carried out in a study of cytomegalovirus exposure and HLA in healthy donors. Study-level findings and limits: With high specificity and sensitivity, the classifier reportedly diagnosed cytomegalovirus status. Presence/absence analyses assumed roughly uniform sequencing depth across donors, which may not hold.

About this clone: Antigen specificity is unknown.

PCR used 60 Vbeta primers and 13 Jbeta primers. Clones were sequenced by immunoSEQ multiplex PCR, and TCRdb holds only the in-frame ones, with some missing. The sample lists 110,000 to 150,000 clones, around 75% seen once, with 1.5% to 2% in the top ten. Unmatched junction bases numbered 4, after V lost 1 base and J lost 4 bases. The CDR3 runs to 15 residues. From germline, CDR1 is MDHEN and CDR2 SYDVKM. This chain links TRBV28 with TRBJ1-2; the match to TRBD1 covers 9 bases. The sample was PBMCs. This clonotype was sampled from a middle-aged woman in good health and CMV-seronegative. CDR3 nucleotides: TGTGCCAGCAGTTTATCGGACAGGGGAACCTATGGCTACACCTTC. It specifies CASSLSDRGTYGYTF.